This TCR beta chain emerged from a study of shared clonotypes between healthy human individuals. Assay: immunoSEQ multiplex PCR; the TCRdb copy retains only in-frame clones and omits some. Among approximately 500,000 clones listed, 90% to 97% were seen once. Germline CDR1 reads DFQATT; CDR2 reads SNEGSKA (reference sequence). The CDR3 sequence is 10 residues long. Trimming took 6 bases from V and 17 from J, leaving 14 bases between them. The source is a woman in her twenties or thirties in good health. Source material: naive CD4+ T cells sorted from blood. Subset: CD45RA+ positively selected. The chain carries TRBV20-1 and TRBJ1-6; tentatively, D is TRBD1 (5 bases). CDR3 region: CSAWGDRFHF. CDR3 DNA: TGCAGTGCCTGGGGGGACCGCTTCCACTTT.